The 18 T cell receptor beta chains presented below share a single source sample, sequenced in a study of cytomegalovirus exposure and HLA in healthy donors. The PCR contained 60 Vbeta and 13 Jbeta primers. Sequencing used immunoSEQ multiplex PCR; TCRdb keeps in-frame clones, though not all of them. The profile shows some 150,000 clones, 82% of them singletons. Sequencing was carried out using PBMCs. The receptor set was obtained from a man aged 18 to 30 in good health and CMV-seropositive.

The chain is built from TRBV4-1 and TRBJ2-7, with unresolved D. V shed 0 bases and J shed 7 bases, with 7 bases lying between them. The V gene's germline CDR1 is MGHRA and CDR2 YSYEKL. The CDR3 runs to 12 residues. CDR3 nucleotide sequence: TGCGCCAGCAGCCAAGATGCTGAGGAGCAGTACTTC. The encoded protein is CASSQDAEEQYF.

This clone was found once. CDR3 protein: CASSLGGTDGRNEQFF. DNA for the CDR3: TGTGCCAGCAGTTTGGGCGGGACAGACGGACGTAATGAGCAGTTCTTC. V usage is TRBV28 and J usage is TRBJ2-1; maybe TRBD1 (7 bases). The V and J ends lost 3 bases and 7 bases respectively, with 19 bases between them. CDR3 length equals 16 residues. CDR1 and CDR2 from the germline V gene are MDHEN and SYDVKM.

The V and J genes are TRBV4-1 and TRBJ1-4, with a weak D call TRBD1 (6 bases). The CDR3 loop spans 15 amino acids. The germline gives CDR1 MGHRA, CDR2 YSYEKL. V gave up 6 bases and J gave up 5 bases, with 16 bases separating them. Here the CDR3 DNA reads TGCGCCAGCAGTTCAATGGGGGGGCGAAATGAAAAACTGTTTTTT. It specifies CASSSMGGRNEKLFF.

The V gene is TRBV5-6, the J gene TRBJ2-7, with D possibly being TRBD1 (6 bases). Trimming stripped 3 bases from V and 3 bases from J, with 10 bases between. The V gene's germline CDR1 is SGHDT and CDR2 YYEEEE. The CDR3 extends over 13 amino acids. The CDR3 is CASSSGTSYEQYF. The DNA for the CDR3 is TGTGCCAGCAGCTCCGGGACAAGCTACGAGCAGTACTTC. The full variable domain, its missing parts supplied by reference TRBV5-6 and TRBJ2-7, is DAGVTQSPTHLIKTRGQQVTLRCSPKSGHDTVSWYQQALGQGPQFIFQYYEEEERQRGNFPDRFSGHQFPNYSSELNVNALLLGDSALYLCASSSGTSYEQYFGPGTRLTVT.

The V gene is TRBV10-3, the J gene TRBJ1-2, with TRBD1 matching over 7 bases. V lost 6 bases, J lost 0 bases, and 13 bases stayed unmatched. This CDR3 contains 17 residues. Germline CDR1 reads ENHRY; CDR2 reads SYGVKD. This CDR3 reads CAISPGSGGQPNYGYTF. The CDR3 DNA follows: TGTGCCATCAGCCCGGGTTCAGGGGGGCAGCCTAACTATGGCTACACCTTC.

This clone was seen only once. The V call is TRBV9, the J call TRBJ2-2, with 11 positions matching TRBD2. The CDR3 contains 15 residues. Germline V gene sequence: CDR1 SGDLS, CDR2 YYNGEE. Germline trimming cut 3 bases from V and 4 bases from J; bases unmatched to any gene: 2. CDR3 in DNA: TGTGCCAGCAGCGCCACTAGCGGGAGCACCGGGGAGCTGTTTTTT. Translating it yields CASSATSGSTGELFF.

The chain recombines TRBV29-1 with TRBJ2-3, with 8 bases identical to TRBD1. The length of the CDR3 is 15 residues. Germline V gene lookup returns CDR1 SQVTM and CDR2 ANQGSEA. Trimming removed 3 bases from V and 4 bases from J; junction bases left unmatched: 9. CDR3 in DNA: TGCAGCGTTGAGAGTGGACAGGGCTTGGCAGATACGCAGTATTTT. Protein product: CSVESGQGLADTQYF.

The rearrangement uses TRBV19 and TRBJ1-5; no reliable D call. Germline V lookup: CDR1 LNHDA, CDR2 SQIVND (reference sequence). The CDR3 length is 13 residues. Between the trimmed V and J ends, which lost 4 bases and 4 bases, there was a span of 8 bases. In DNA, the CDR3 is TGTGCCAGTAGTACCCACGGGAATCAGCCCCAGCATTTT. Its protein is CASSTHGNQPQHF.

The V call is TRBV27, the J call TRBJ2-5, with TRBD1 as a possible D gene (6 bases). Trimming stripped 5 bases from V and 4 bases from J, with 11 bases between. The CDR3 spans 13 residues. CDR1 MNHEY and CDR2 SMNVEV come from the germline V gene (reference sequence). This chain's CDR3 is CASSLQTGETQYF. The CDR3 nucleotides read TGTGCCAGCAGTCTCCAGACAGGAGAGACCCAGTACTTC.

This clone was seen a few times. V gene TRBV28 combines with J gene TRBJ1-3; D is undetermined. Germline V gene lookup returns CDR1 MDHEN and CDR2 SYDVKM. CDR3 size: 13 residues. Trimming pared 7 bases from V and 0 bases from J, leaving 7 bases between. The CDR3 reads CASIQSSGNTIYF. The CDR3 bases are TGTGCCAGCATCCAATCCTCTGGAAACACCATATATTTT. Variable domain in full (rest from reference TRBV28 and TRBJ1-3): DVKVTQSSRYLVKRTGEKVFLECVQDMDHENMFWYRQDPGLGLRLIYFSYDVKMKEKGDIPEGYSVSREKKERFSLILESASTNQTSMYLCASIQSSGNTIYFGEGSWLTVV.

This clone occurred a few times. The chain links TRBV6-6 to TRBJ1-3; TRBD1 is a possible D gene (6 bases). CDR1 and CDR2 from the germline V gene are MNHNY and SVGAGI (reference sequence). The V end was cut by 6 bases, the J end by 0 bases, with 12 bases between. The CDR3 extends over 15 amino acids. In DNA form, the CDR3 reads TGTGCCAGCAGACAGGGCCTATCCTCTGGAAACACCATATATTTT. Translation gives CASRQGLSSGNTIYF.

The genes are TRBV6-1 and TRBJ2-3; perhaps TRBD2 as D (5 bases). Germline V CDR1 and CDR2: MNHNS, SASEGT. The CDR3 runs to 14 residues. Trimming stripped 6 bases from V and 3 bases from J, with 13 bases between. CDR3 amino acids: CASSSRRETDTQYF. The CDR3, as DNA: TGTGCCAGCAGCAGTCGACGGGAAACAGATACGCAGTATTTT.

The V and J genes are TRBV7-2 and TRBJ1-5; D may be TRBD1 (5 bases). The CDR3 has 14 residues. CDR1 is SGHTA and CDR2 is FQGNSA in the germline V gene. V was clipped by 3 bases and J by 5 bases, with 11 bases between them. CDR3 loop: CASSFQGWDQPQHF. For the CDR3, the DNA is TGTGCCAGCAGCTTCCAGGGATGGGATCAGCCCCAGCATTTT.

The rearrangement joins TRBV4-1 to TRBJ1-2; D is possibly TRBD1 (5 bases). Germline CDR1 reads MGHRA; CDR2 reads YSYEKL. CDR3 length: 14 residues. Trimming stripped 6 bases from V and 1 base from J, with 12 bases between. CDR3 region: CASSSGKVNYGYTF. In nucleotides, the CDR3 is TGCGCCAGCAGTTCAGGGAAGGTTAACTATGGCTACACCTTC.

The CDR3 loop is CASGGGRRGYTF. CDR3 sequence (DNA): TGTGCCAGCGGCGGGGGACGGCGGGGCTACACCTTC. The chain employs TRBV6-5 and TRBJ1-2; D is possibly TRBD1 (5 bases). Trimming took 8 bases from V and 8 from J, leaving 15 bases between them. This CDR3 region has 12 residues. Germline CDR1 and CDR2: MNHEY and SVGAGI.

The chain couples TRBV4-1 to TRBJ2-7, with TRBD2 matching over 10 bases. The CDR3 is made up of 15 amino acids. The junction had 8 bases not matched to a gene; V was cut back by 5 bases and J by 4 bases. The V gene's germline CDR1 is MGHRA and CDR2 YSYEKL. In DNA, the CDR3 is TGCGCCAGCAGCGAGTCAGCGGGAGGGCCGTACGAGCAGTACTTC. It encodes CASSESAGGPYEQYF.

The chain recombines TRBV29-1 with TRBJ1-1, with D unclear. The CDR3 totals 14 residues. V was cut by 4 bases and J by 4 bases, with 16 bases left in between. Germline V gene lookup returns CDR1 SQVTM and CDR2 ANQGSEA. The CDR3: CSVALRQAATEAFF. In nucleotides, the CDR3 is TGCAGCGTTGCTCTCCGGCAGGCCGCCACTGAAGCTTTCTTT.

The V and J genes are TRBV4-1 and TRBJ1-1, with a tentative D call TRBD1 (6 bases). V was pared by 2 bases and J by 4 bases, with 8 bases between. This CDR3 is built from 13 residues. Per the germline V gene, CDR1 is MGHRA and CDR2 is YSYEKL. The CDR3 DNA is TGCGCCAGCAGCCAAACAGGGTCCACTGAAGCTTTCTTT. Its protein product is CASSQTGSTEAFF.